The rows below give T cell receptor beta chains drawn from one sample of a study of T cells in Graves' hyperthyroidism and ophthalmopathy. TCRdb recomputed calls from the multiplex PCR reads with MiXCR, one row per CDR3 protein. The sample lists around 350,000 distinct CDR3 sequences; less than 15% were seen once. Sequenced material: blood. The receptors derive from a young woman with Graves' hyperthyroidism. Both conserved end residues are part of each CDR3. The D gene is left open where the match is weak. Size is omitted from some rows. Given values are once, few, many or a class for expanded clones.

many TRBJ2-3 TRBV2 TRBD2 CATVTSGRGADTQYF TGTGCCACCGTGACCAGCGGGAGAGGGGCAGATACGCAGTATTTT
- TRBJ1-5 TRBV7-8 - CASSLMGTGNQPQHF TGTGCCAGCAGCTTAATGGGGACTGGCAATCAGCCCCAGCATTTT
many TRBJ1-2 TRBV20-1 - CSAPFVGRNDGYTF TGCAGTGCCCCCTTCGTGGGGCGCAACGATGGCTACACCTTC
many TRBJ1-1 TRBV12-3/TRBV12-4 TRBD1 CASREGTGGREAFF TGTGCCAGCAGAGAGGGGACAGGGGGTCGTGAAGCTTTCTTT
- TRBJ1-5 TRBV7-2 - CASSLAPTGYSNQPQHF TGTGCCAGCAGCTTAGCCCCGACAGGTTATAGCAATCAGCCCCAGCATTTT
- TRBJ2-1 TRBV6-2/TRBV6-3 TRBD2 CASSSRTSGSNEQFF TGTGCCAGCAGTTCCCGGACTAGCGGGAGTAATGAGCAGTTCTTC
few TRBJ1-5 TRBV4-1 - CASSQDRDQPQHF TGCGCCAGCAGCCAAGATCGAGATCAGCCCCAGCATTTT
- TRBJ2-1 TRBV6-2/TRBV6-3 TRBD1 CASTFRQGVYNEQFF TGTGCCAGCACCTTCCGACAGGGAGTTTACAATGAGCAGTTCTTC
many TRBJ2-7 TRBV5-1 TRBD1 CASSFDREFYEQYF TGCGCCAGCAGCTTCGACAGGGAATTTTACGAGCAGTACTTC
once TRBJ2-5 TRBV9 - CASSPRHSEKETQYF TGTGCCAGCAGCCCCCGACACAGCGAGAAAGAGACCCAGTACTTC
many TRBJ2-4 TRBV2 - CASTPGWAAKNIQYF TGTGCCAGCACCCCGGGGTGGGCAGCCAAAAACATTCAGTACTTC
many TRBJ2-3 TRBV24-1 - CATSQRLGHSPIDTQYF TGTGCCACCAGTCAACGCCTTGGCCATTCCCCGATTGATACGCAGTATTTT
few TRBJ2-7 TRBV4-2 - CASSQDLLGTYEQYF TGTGCCAGCAGCCAAGATCTTTTGGGCACCTACGAGCAGTACTTC
many TRBJ2-1 TRBV12-5 - CASGLNPDFGNEQFF TGTGCTAGTGGTCTCAACCCGGACTTCGGCAATGAGCAGTTCTTC
many TRBJ1-1 TRBV7-9 - CASRPTGGRQNTEAFF TGTGCCAGCAGGCCAACCGGGGGGCGTCAGAACACTGAAGCTTTCTTT
many TRBJ2-1 TRBV7-9 TRBD2 CASSLDGLATLNEQFF TGTGCCAGCAGCTTAGATGGACTAGCCACACTCAATGAGCAGTTCTTC
many TRBJ1-4 TRBV12-3/TRBV12-4 TRBD1 CASSSPGQAEKLFF TGTGCCAGCAGTTCACCGGGACAGGCTGAAAAACTGTTTTTT
many TRBJ2-6 TRBV2 - CASSEGILGLSGANVLTF TGTGCCAGCAGTGAAGGTATACTCGGCCTCTCGGGGGCCAACGTCCTGACTTTC
- TRBJ2-3 TRBV27 - CASSPSGHTQYF TGTGCCAGCAGTCCATCGGGCCATACGCAGTATTTT
few TRBJ2-7 TRBV3-1 TRBD2 CASSLQATSGGAREQYF TGTGCCAGCAGCCTCCAGGCCACTAGCGGGGGGGCGAGAGAGCAGTACTTC
many TRBJ2-1 TRBV20-1 TRBD1 CSARDGTGGGRHNEQFF TGCAGTGCTAGAGATGGGACAGGGGGGGGTAGGCACAATGAGCAGTTCTTC
many TRBJ1-1 TRBV2 - CAGSGTGTEAFF TGTGCCGGGAGTGGGACGGGCACTGAAGCTTTCTTT
- TRBJ2-2 TRBV12-3/TRBV12-4 - CASSPTLGGDTGELFF TGTGCCAGCAGCCCCACTCTAGGGGGAGACACCGGGGAGCTGTTTTTT
many TRBJ2-3 TRBV20-1 - CSSLFVTDTQYF TGCAGTTCTTTGTTCGTGACAGATACGCAGTATTTT
many TRBJ1-1 TRBV10-3 - CAISEGGGAEAFF TGTGCCATCAGTGAAGGGGGGGGTGCTGAAGCTTTCTTT
many TRBJ2-3 TRBV5-6 - CASSLWGGAFPDTQYF TGTGCCAGCAGCTTGTGGGGGGGGGCCTTCCCAGATACGCAGTATTTT
- TRBJ2-3 TRBV19 - CASSISLFTDTQYF TGTGCCAGTAGTATAAGTCTATTCACGGATACGCAGTATTTT
- TRBJ2-1 TRBV28 TRBD2 CASSLSAASGHNEQFF TGTGCCAGCAGTTTATCCGCGGCTAGCGGGCACAATGAGCAGTTCTTC
few TRBJ1-1 TRBV25-1 TRBD1 CASSELGTGTEAFF TGTGCCAGCAGTGAATTAGGGACAGGAACTGAAGCTTTCTTT
many TRBJ2-7 TRBV13 TRBD1 CASRRQGATYEQYF TGTGCCAGCAGAAGACAGGGGGCGACGTACGAGCAGTACTTC
many TRBJ2-2 TRBV28 - CASSLASGTVGPTGELFF TGTGCCAGCAGCTTGGCCAGCGGGACAGTGGGACCCACCGGGGAGCTGTTTTTT
many TRBJ2-3 TRBV2 TRBD2 CASSDGSGSLNTQYF TGTGCCAGCAGTGACGGTAGCGGGAGTCTAAATACGCAGTATTTT
- TRBJ2-2 TRBV19 - CASSIPRNTGELFF TGTGCCAGTAGTATCCCTCGGAACACCGGGGAGCTGTTTTTT
many TRBJ2-7 TRBV12-3/TRBV12-4 - CASTLGGGLGLEQYF TGTGCCAGCACCCTAGGGGGGGGCTTGGGTCTCGAGCAGTACTTC
few TRBJ2-1 TRBV24-1 TRBD1 CATSDNRQGSTGEQFF TGTGCCACCAGTGACAACAGACAGGGTTCGACCGGTGAGCAGTTCTTC
- TRBJ2-2 TRBV7-6 - CASSFRTTANTGELFF TGTGCCAGCAGCTTTCGGACAACTGCGAACACCGGGGAGCTGTTTTTT
many TRBJ2-3 TRBV6-1 TRBD2 CASSEAVAGGITDTQYF TGTGCCAGCAGTGAAGCTGTGGCGGGGGGTATCACAGATACGCAGTATTTT
few TRBJ1-4 TRBV19 - CASSTRGVGEATNEKLFF TGTGCCAGTAGTACGAGGGGGGTCGGAGAAGCAACTAATGAAAAACTGTTTTTT
- TRBJ2-1 TRBV18 - CASSSPEHKTGYNEQFF TGTGCCAGCTCATCACCGGAGCACAAAACGGGCTACAATGAGCAGTTCTTC